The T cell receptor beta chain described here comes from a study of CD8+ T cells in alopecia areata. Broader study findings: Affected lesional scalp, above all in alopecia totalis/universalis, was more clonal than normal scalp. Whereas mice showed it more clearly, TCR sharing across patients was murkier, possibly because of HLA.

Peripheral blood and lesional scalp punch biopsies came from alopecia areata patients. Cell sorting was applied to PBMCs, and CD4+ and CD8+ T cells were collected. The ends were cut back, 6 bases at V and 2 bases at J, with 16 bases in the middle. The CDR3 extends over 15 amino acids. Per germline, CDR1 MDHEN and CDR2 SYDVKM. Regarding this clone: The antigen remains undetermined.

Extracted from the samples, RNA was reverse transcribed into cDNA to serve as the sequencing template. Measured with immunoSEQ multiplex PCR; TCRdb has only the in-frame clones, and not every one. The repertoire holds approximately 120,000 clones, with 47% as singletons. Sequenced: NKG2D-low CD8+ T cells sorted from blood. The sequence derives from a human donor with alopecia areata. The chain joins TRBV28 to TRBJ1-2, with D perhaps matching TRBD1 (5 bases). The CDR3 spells CASSSRGGMNYGYTF. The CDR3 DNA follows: TGTGCCAGCAGCTCACGGGGGGGAATGAACTATGGCTACACCTTC.